The present T cell receptor (beta chain) was sequenced within a study of T-cell memory formation after mild COVID-19. Regarding the study as a whole: A balance of CD4 and CD8 characterized clones contracting day 15 to 85, whereas later expanders leaned CD4+. Second-wave clones peaking on day 37 lacked confirmed SARS-CoV-2 specificity. Within pre-infection memory, some responding clones were found, suggesting cross-reactive memory joined.

This clonotype was recorded a few times. What it recognizes is unknown. The CDR3 runs 17 residues. V was pared by 2 bases and J by 6 bases, with 20 bases between. The germline V gene has CDR1 SEHNR and CDR2 FQNEAQ (reference sequence). TCRdb reprocessed the 5' RACE reads with MiXCR, giving one entry per CDR3 protein. Here the sample spans about 110,000 distinct CDR3 sequences, around 15% being singletons. This chain connects TRBV7-9 to TRBJ2-1; D may be TRBD2 (5 bases). The sequencing input was PBMCs or a T cell subset sorted from them (not recorded which). The sequence came from an adult woman who had mild COVID-19 (a few samples of this study predate the infection). Cell type and time point are not known. The CDR3 loop reads CASSLSSYIRRGNEQFF. Written as DNA, the CDR3 is TGTGCCAGCAGCTTATCCTCTTATATTCGTCGGGGCAATGAGCAGTTCTTC.